This T cell receptor beta chain is from a study of vaccination effects on CD4 cells after COVID-19. Overall study: A median of 72 days separated the second dose and sampling.

Concerning this clone: Its specificity is unknown.

Some clones are missing from TCRdb's copy, which holds only in-frame ones; the method was immunoSEQ multiplex PCR. Of around 69,000 clones listed, around 70% are singletons. Ahead of sequencing, the ViraFEST assay grew antigen-specific CD4+ T cells using viral peptide pools. The culture ran for about 11 days, and then CD4+ T cells were isolated. Participants each got two BNT162b2 or mRNA-1273 vaccine doses. The ends lost 5 bases at V and 3 bases at J; junction bases unmatched: 8. CDR1 is SEHNR and CDR2 is FQNEAQ in the germline V gene (reference sequence). The CDR3 spans 17 residues. The clonotype was recovered from a human donor who received a COVID-19 vaccine. The sequencing here drew on CD4+ T cells from PBMCs cultured with HCoV-229E spike peptides, taken after COVID-19 vaccination. This chain links TRBV7-9 with TRBJ2-4, with 12 nucleotides matching TRBD1. CDR3 bases: TGTGCCAGCAGCCTAGGGACAGGGGGCGGTGGCAAAAACATTCAGTACTTC. Protein product: CASSLGTGGGGKNIQYF.